The clone carrying this T cell receptor beta chain was seen more than once but under ten times. TCRdb fed the RT-PCR reads into MiXCR, producing one record per CDR3 protein. The sample has 650,000 to 800,000 distinct CDR3 sequences, approximately 15% seen once. The V and J ends lost 5 bases and 2 bases respectively, with 15 bases between them. Germline CDR1 SGHTA, CDR2 FQGNSA. The CDR3 covers 16 residues. Sequencing used memory CD4+ T cells from blood. This clonotype originated in a female donor in good health, serving as a healthy control. This chain joins TRBV7-2 and TRBJ2-2, with D tentatively TRBD1 (5 bases). CDR3: CASSPWGGINTGELFF. The DNA for the CDR3 is TGTGCCAGCAGCCCTTGGGGCGGAATTAACACCGGGGAGCTGTTTTTT.